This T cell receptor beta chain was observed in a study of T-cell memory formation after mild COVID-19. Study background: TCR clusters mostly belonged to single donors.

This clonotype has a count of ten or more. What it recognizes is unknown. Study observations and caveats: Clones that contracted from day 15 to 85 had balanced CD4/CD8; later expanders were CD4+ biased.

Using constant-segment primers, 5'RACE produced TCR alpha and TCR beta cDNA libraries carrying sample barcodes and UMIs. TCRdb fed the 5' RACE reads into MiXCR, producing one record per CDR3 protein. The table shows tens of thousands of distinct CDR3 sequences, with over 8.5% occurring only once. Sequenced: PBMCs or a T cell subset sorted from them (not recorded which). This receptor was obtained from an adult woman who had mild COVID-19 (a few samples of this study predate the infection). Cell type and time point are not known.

The CDR3 loop is CASSLNTGSNSPLHF. The CDR3 DNA reads TGTGCCAGCAGCTTAAACACAGGGAGTAATTCACCCCTCCACTTT. V and J are TRBV7-2 and TRBJ1-6; possibly TRBD1 for D (6 bases). Trimming took 2 bases from V and 6 from J, leaving 11 bases between them. The CDR3 extends over 15 amino acids. Per the germline V gene, CDR1 is SGHTA and CDR2 is FQGNSA.